What follows is one TCR beta chain and its context. The antigen remains unidentified. Unique molecular identifiers were carried by the TCR beta cDNA libraries. From approximately 1 to 10 million T cells, 400,000 to 500,000 cDNA molecules were obtained. TCRdb re-called the PCR reads with MiXCR, one entry per CDR3 protein. Of roughly 700,000 distinct CDR3 sequences in the sample, about 27% were seen once. The sample comes from a study of post-analysis software for immune sequencing data. Overall study: Secondary progressive, relapsing-remitting and progressive-relapsing multiple sclerosis were among the included disease courses.

Study results and caveats: Patients with multiple sclerosis recorded significantly lower normalized Chao1 diversity than controls, the study found. Compared with controls, patients had more of about 5 TRBV segments, including TRBV5-6, TRBV5-1 and TRBV20-1. When the samples were clustered directly with F measure, those that had been prepared in the same batch showed strong co-clustering.

Looked up from germline, CDR1 is MNHEY and CDR2 is SVGAGI. V was trimmed by 2 bases and J by 4 bases, leaving 9 bases between them. The CDR3 is made up of 14 amino acids. This chain connects TRBV6-5 to TRBJ1-5, with D unresolved. Sequenced: blood. The receptor was isolated from a girl aged 5-17 years with multiple sclerosis. This CDR3 is CASSYRPGNQPQHF. In DNA, the CDR3 is TGTGCCAGCAGTTACCGTCCAGGTAATCAGCCCCAGCATTTT.